The rows below give T cell receptor beta chains drawn from one sample of a study of cytomegalovirus exposure and HLA in healthy donors. Generated by immunoSEQ multiplex PCR, the TCRdb table keeps only in-frame clones and is missing some. The sample shows approximately 150,000 clones, 80% of them seen only once. The sequenced sample was PBMCs. These receptors came from a man aged 25-45 years in good health and CMV-seropositive. Each CDR3 is given with its conserved first and last residue. A D gene is named only where the DNA matches it firmly. Not all rows give a size; the values are once, few, many and, for expanded clones, a class.

v_call: TRBV30
j_call: TRBJ2-3
clone_size: .
d_call: .
cdr3_nt: TGTGCCTGGAGTTCAAAAAGGGGTACAGATACGCAGTATTTT
cdr3_aa: CAWSSKRGTDTQYF

v_call: TRBV29-1
j_call: TRBJ2-1
clone_size: few
d_call: TRBD2
cdr3_nt: TGCAGCGTTGAGCGAGCGGGGGCCTACAATGAGCAGTTCTTC
cdr3_aa: CSVERAGAYNEQFF

v_call: TRBV4-1
j_call: TRBJ1-1
clone_size: few
d_call: .
cdr3_nt: TGCGCCAGCAGTTCTCAGGCCAAGAACACTGAAGCTTTCTTT
cdr3_aa: CASSSQAKNTEAFF

v_call: TRBV6-1
j_call: TRBJ2-5
clone_size: .
d_call: .
cdr3_nt: TGTGCCAGCAGTGAATATGCAGGGGAGGAGACCCAGTACTTC
cdr3_aa: CASSEYAGEETQYF

v_call: TRBV4-1
j_call: TRBJ2-1
clone_size: .
d_call: TRBD2
cdr3_nt: TGCGCCAGCAGCCTTCAGTCTAGCGGGAGGAGGTTACATGAGCAGTTCTTC
cdr3_aa: CASSLQSSGRRLHEQFF

v_call: TRBV6-1
j_call: TRBJ2-2
clone_size: .
d_call: TRBD2
cdr3_nt: TGTGCCAGTAGCGGGAGCGGGTACACCGGGGAGCTGTTTTTT
cdr3_aa: CASSGSGYTGELFF

v_call: TRBV6-5
j_call: TRBJ2-1
clone_size: .
d_call: .
cdr3_nt: TGTGCCAGCAGTTACGAAGGGGCCGGATCCTACAATGAGCAGTTCTTC
cdr3_aa: CASSYEGAGSYNEQFF

v_call: TRBV6-4
j_call: TRBJ1-2
clone_size: .
d_call: TRBD1
cdr3_nt: TGTGCCATCAACCTACAGGGGGCGCGGGGCTACACCTTC
cdr3_aa: CAINLQGARGYTF

v_call: TRBV2
j_call: TRBJ1-2
clone_size: .
d_call: .
cdr3_nt: TGTGCCAGCAGTCCAGGGGTGGAGGGCTACACCTTC
cdr3_aa: CASSPGVEGYTF

v_call: TRBV7-9
j_call: TRBJ2-5
clone_size: .
d_call: TRBD1
cdr3_nt: TGTGCCAGCAGCCCCCGGACAGGGGATGGAGAGACCCAGTACTTC
cdr3_aa: CASSPRTGDGETQYF

v_call: TRBV19
j_call: TRBJ1-1
clone_size: .
d_call: TRBD1
cdr3_nt: TGTGCCAGTAGGACCGGGACAGTGAACACTGAAGCTTTCTTT
cdr3_aa: CASRTGTVNTEAFF

v_call: TRBV5-1
j_call: TRBJ2-1
clone_size: .
d_call: .
cdr3_nt: TGCGCCAGCAGCTTAAACTGGGTCGGGAGCGCCTACAATGAGCAGTTCTTC
cdr3_aa: CASSLNWVGSAYNEQFF

v_call: TRBV28
j_call: TRBJ2-1
clone_size: once
d_call: TRBD2
cdr3_nt: TGTGCCAGCAGTCATAGCGGGAGGTGGGGCAATGAGCAGTTCTTC
cdr3_aa: CASSHSGRWGNEQFF

v_call: TRBV28
j_call: TRBJ2-3
clone_size: .
d_call: .
cdr3_nt: TGTGCCAGCAGTTTACCGAGTGGGGTTAGCGGAAGCACAGATACGCAGTATTTT
cdr3_aa: CASSLPSGVSGSTDTQYF

v_call: TRBV9
j_call: TRBJ2-2
clone_size: .
d_call: TRBD2
cdr3_nt: TGTGCCAGCGGTTTAGCGGGGGGATTGGTTGCCGGGGAGCTGTTTTTT
cdr3_aa: CASGLAGGLVAGELFF

v_call: TRBV6-5
j_call: TRBJ1-1
clone_size: .
d_call: .
cdr3_nt: TGTGCCAGCAGTCCAGTGGGAGAACCGAACACTGAAGCTTTCTTT
cdr3_aa: CASSPVGEPNTEAFF